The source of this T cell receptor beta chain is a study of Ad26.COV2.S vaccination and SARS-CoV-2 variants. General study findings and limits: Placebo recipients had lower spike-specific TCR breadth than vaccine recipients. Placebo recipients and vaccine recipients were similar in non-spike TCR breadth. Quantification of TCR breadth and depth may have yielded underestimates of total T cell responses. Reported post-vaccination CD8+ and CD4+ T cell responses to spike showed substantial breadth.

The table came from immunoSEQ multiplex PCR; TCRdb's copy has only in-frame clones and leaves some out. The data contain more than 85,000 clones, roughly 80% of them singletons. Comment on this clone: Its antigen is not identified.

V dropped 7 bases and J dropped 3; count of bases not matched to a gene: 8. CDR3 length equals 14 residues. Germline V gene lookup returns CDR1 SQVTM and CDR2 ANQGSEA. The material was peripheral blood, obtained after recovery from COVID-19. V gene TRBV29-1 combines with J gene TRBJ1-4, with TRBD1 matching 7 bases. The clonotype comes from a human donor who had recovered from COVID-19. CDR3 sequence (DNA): TGCAGCGCCTCCCCAGGGGGATCTAATGAAAAACTGTTTTTT. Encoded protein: CSASPGGSNEKLFF. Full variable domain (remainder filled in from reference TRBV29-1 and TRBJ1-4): SAVISQKPSRDICQRGTSLTIQCQVDSQVTMMFWYRQQPGQSLTLIATANQGSEATYESGFVIDKFPISRPNLTFSTLTVSNMSPEDSSIYLCSASPGGSNEKLFFGSGTQLSVL.